These 24 T cell receptor beta chains were sequenced from one sample in a study of cytomegalovirus exposure and HLA in healthy donors. Vbeta (60) and Jbeta (13) primers were used in the PCR. Measured with immunoSEQ multiplex PCR; TCRdb has only the in-frame clones, and not every one. Seen here are fewer than 250,000 clones, around 82% observed once, and the top ten hold 11% to 15%. The sample taken for sequencing was PBMCs. The receptors originated from a woman under 40 in good health and CMV-seropositive.

This clone has just a few counts. The chain combines TRBV21-1 with TRBJ2-2; the table's TRBD2 call for D was not verified on the DNA. TRBV21-1 is deemed a pseudogene. CDR3 length equals 18 residues. CDR3 in DNA: TGTGCCAGCAGCAAAGATATAAGGCTAGCGGGGAACACCGGGGAGCTGTTTTTT. Translating gives CASSKDIRLAGNTGELFF.

This rearrangement joins TRBV27 to TRBJ2-2; 9 bases fit TRBD1. The germline V gene encodes CDR1 MNHEY and CDR2 SMNVEV (reference sequence). Germline trimming cut 4 bases from V and 1 base from J; bases unmatched to any gene: 7. This CDR3 contains 17 residues. The CDR3 DNA sequence: TGTGCCAGCAGTTCGATATACAGGGGGCGGAACACCGGGGAGCTGTTTTTT. The encoded protein is CASSSIYRGRNTGELFF.

The CDR3 nucleotides read TGCGCCAGCAGCTTGTCGGGACAGGGATCTCGAGCTTTCTTT. It translates to CASSLSGQGSRAFF. The chain combines TRBV5-1 with TRBJ1-1, with 9 nucleotides matching TRBD1. V lost 1 base to trimming and J lost 10 bases; unmatched junction nucleotides: 8. Germline CDR1 and CDR2: SGHRS and YFSETQ. The CDR3 is made up of 14 amino acids.

The rearrangement uses TRBV15 and TRBJ2-7, with D possibly TRBD2 on 6 matching bases. V lost 1 base to trimming and J lost 9 bases, with 19 bases between them. The CDR3 contains 15 residues. CDR1 and CDR2 (germline): LNHNV, YYDKDF (reference sequence). CDR3 region: CATSRAGGLGGRQYF. The CDR3 nucleotides read TGTGCCACCAGCAGAGCCGGAGGGTTGGGGGGAAGGCAGTACTTC.

This chain joins TRBV5-4 and TRBJ1-4; D gene ambiguous. Deletions cut 4 bases from V and 0 bases from J, with 13 bases between. This CDR3 has 16 residues. Germline loops: CDR1 SGHNT, CDR2 YYREEE (reference sequence). The CDR3 region has the DNA TGTGCCAGCAGCAAAGAGGTCGCTGCAACTAATGAAAAACTGTTTTTT. As protein: CASSKEVAATNEKLFF.

This CDR3 reads CASSLAGRTGEETQYF. Written as DNA, the CDR3 is TGTGCCAGCAGCTTAGCGGGCAGGACAGGGGAAGAGACCCAGTACTTC. The chain carries TRBV7-8 and TRBJ2-5; TRBD1 aligns across 9 bases. CDR3 length equals 16 residues. CDR1 SGHVS and CDR2 FQNEAQ come from the germline V gene. V dropped 0 bases and J dropped 3; count of bases not matched to a gene: 5.

The chain uses TRBV7-9 and TRBJ2-1; tentative D call: TRBD2 (5 bases). The CDR3 consists of 14 residues. V was trimmed by 1 base and J by 3 bases, leaving 7 bases between them. Germline CDR1 and CDR2: SEHNR and FQNEAQ (reference sequence). The CDR3 DNA is TGTGCCAGCAGCTTAGATAGCGTCTACAATGAGCAGTTCTTC. This sequence encodes CASSLDSVYNEQFF.

V gene TRBV5-1 combines with J gene TRBJ2-3; TRBD2 agrees at 8 bases. Trimming cost V 3 bases and J 3 bases; bases outside gene matches: 6. The CDR3 runs to 15 residues. The germline V gene has CDR1 SGHRS and CDR2 YFSETQ. This CDR3 reads CASSSPGLETDTQYF. CDR3 coding DNA: TGCGCCAGCAGCTCACCGGGACTAGAGACAGATACGCAGTATTTT.

The chain combines TRBV12-5 with TRBJ1-2, with a possible D match to TRBD1 (6 bases). The CDR3 runs 16 residues. V was cut by 1 base and J by 2 bases, with 14 bases left in between. Germline values: CDR1 LGHNT, CDR2 FRNRAP. The DNA for the CDR3 is TGTGCTAGTGGTTTGGCAACGGGACACAAAAACTATGGCTACACCTTC. Translated: CASGLATGHKNYGYTF.

The J gene is TRBJ2-1, the V gene TRBV25-1; the match to TRBD1 covers 9 bases. The CDR3 contains 13 residues. Germline V gene sequence: CDR1 MGHDK, CDR2 SYGVNS. With 4 bases clipped from V and 7 bases from J, the junction kept 2 bases outside the gene matches. This chain's CDR3 is CASSVGQGNEQFF. The DNA of the CDR3 is TGTGCCAGCAGTGTAGGACAGGGGAATGAGCAGTTCTTC. Complete variable domain (other parts from reference TRBV25-1 and TRBJ2-1): EADIYQTPRYLVIGTGKKITLECSQTMGHDKMYWYQQDPGMELHLIHYSYGVNSTEKGDLSSESTVSRIRTEHFPLTLESARPSHTSQYLCASSVGQGNEQFFGPGTRLTVL.

In DNA, the CDR3 is TGTGCCAGCAGCGACTCCCGGGACAGGGGTTTGAACACTGAAGCTTTCTTT. Protein product: CASSDSRDRGLNTEAFF. V and J are TRBV9 and TRBJ1-1; 10 nucleotides match TRBD1. This CDR3 comprises 17 residues. With 3 bases clipped from V and 0 bases from J, the junction kept 8 bases outside the gene matches. Per the germline V gene, CDR1 is SGDLS and CDR2 is YYNGEE. The variable domain in full, completed from reference TRBV9 and TRBJ1-1, reads DSGVTQTPKHLITATGQRVTLRCSPRSGDLSVYWYQQSLDQGLQFLIQYYNGEERAKGNILERFSAQQFPDLHSELNLSSLELGDSALYFCASSDSRDRGLNTEAFFGQGTRLTVV.

The V call is TRBV18, the J call TRBJ2-1, with D unresolved. Between the trimmed V and J ends, which lost 3 bases and 0 bases, there was a span of 12 bases. Germline V CDR1 and CDR2: KGHSH, LQKENI. This CDR3 has 16 amino acids. CDR3 in amino acids: CASSPGSLSSYNEQFF. The CDR3 DNA reads as TGTGCCAGCTCACCGGGCTCTTTGAGCTCCTACAATGAGCAGTTCTTC.

Note on this clone: This CDR3 is also generated by other DNA sequences in the sample. The CDR3: CASSLVTGGTEAFF. The CDR3 nucleotides are TGTGCCAGCAGCTTAGTCACAGGGGGGACTGAAGCTTTCTTT. The chain links TRBV7-9 to TRBJ1-1; TRBD1 matches 8 bases. Trimming took 1 base from V and 5 from J; bases not matched to a gene: 3. Germline V gene lookup returns CDR1 SEHNR and CDR2 FQNEAQ (reference sequence). The CDR3 totals 14 residues. Full variable domain (outside the CDR3, taken from reference TRBV7-9 and TRBJ1-1): DTGVSQNPRHKITKRGQNVTFRCDPISEHNRLYWYRQTLGQGPEFLTYFQNEAQLEKSRLLSDRFSAERPKGSFSTLEIQRTEQGDSAMYLCASSLVTGGTEAFFGQGTRLTVV.

V is TRBV29-1 and J is TRBJ2-3; 7 bases are a match to TRBD1. With 7 bases clipped from V and 4 bases from J, the junction kept 11 bases outside the gene matches. Germline CDR1 SQVTM, CDR2 ANQGSEA. CDR3 length: 14 amino acids. Here the CDR3 reads CSGTTGSFADTQYF. The CDR3 nucleotides are TGCAGCGGGACGACAGGGTCCTTCGCAGATACGCAGTATTTT.

The J gene is TRBJ2-1, the V gene TRBV9; 9 bases align to TRBD2. This CDR3 is built from 16 residues. J lost 0 bases, V lost 4 bases, and 5 bases had no gene match. Per germline, CDR1 SGDLS and CDR2 YYNGEE. In nucleotides, the CDR3 is TGTGCCAGCAGCATGACTAGCGGTAGCTCCTACAATGAGCAGTTCTTC. Residues: CASSMTSGSSYNEQFF.

This clone was picked up a small number of times. The chain is built from TRBV13 and TRBJ1-1; 10 bases are a match to TRBD1. There are 15 residues in the CDR3. Germline loops: CDR1 PRHDT, CDR2 FYEKMQ (reference sequence). Trimming removed 5 bases from V and 3 bases from J; junction bases left unmatched: 6. CDR3 DNA sequence: TGTGCCAGCAGCCAATACGGGACAGGGGACACTGAAGCTTTCTTT. As protein: CASSQYGTGDTEAFF.

The chain carries TRBV4-1 and TRBJ1-1; D is perhaps TRBD1 (6 bases). V lost 4 bases and J 1 base, leaving 13 bases between the germline ends. This CDR3 is built from 15 residues. From germline, CDR1 is MGHRA and CDR2 YSYEKL. CDR3 protein: CASSLSQGPNTEAFF. In DNA, the CDR3 is TGCGCCAGCAGCCTATCACAGGGCCCGAACACTGAAGCTTTCTTT.

This chain connects TRBV5-5 to TRBJ2-7, with a weak D call TRBD2 (7 bases). Germline values: CDR1 SGHKS, CDR2 YYEKEE (reference sequence). Trimming left V 3 bases short and J 1 base short, with 14 bases between. The CDR3 is 15 amino acids. In nucleotides, the CDR3 is TGTGCCAGCAGCTCTCAGGCGGGGGCGTCCTACGAGCAGTACTTC. It yields the protein CASSSQAGASYEQYF.

The rearrangement links TRBV29-1 to TRBJ2-5, with TRBD1 as a possible D gene (6 bases). The V end was cut by 7 bases, the J end by 5 bases, with 11 bases between. Per germline, CDR1 SQVTM and CDR2 ANQGSEA. The CDR3 is made up of 11 amino acids. As DNA, the CDR3 is TGCAGCGCTTACAGGGCTGAGACCCAGTACTTC. Its protein is CSAYRAETQYF.

This clone was counted a few times. V and J are TRBV6-6 and TRBJ1-2, with D possibly being TRBD1 (6 bases). V was shortened by 10 bases and J by 7 bases, with 13 bases between the two germline ends. Per germline, CDR1 MNHNY and CDR2 SVGAGI (reference sequence). The CDR3 is 11 amino acids. The CDR3 here is CATPMGAGYTF. The DNA for the CDR3 is TGTGCCACGCCGATGGGGGCTGGCTACACCTTC.

There are a few counts of this clone. The gene calls are TRBV29-1 and TRBJ2-7; maybe TRBD1 (6 bases). V was trimmed by 4 bases and J by 2 bases, leaving 12 bases between them. Germline V CDR1 and CDR2: SQVTM, ANQGSEA. This CDR3 is 13 amino acids long. The CDR3 DNA is TGCAGCGTTGGCCCCAGGGGCCCCTACGAGCAGTACTTC. It encodes CSVGPRGPYEQYF.

The chain combines TRBV6-5 with TRBJ1-2, with D possibly TRBD1 on 5 matching bases. The CDR3 is made up of 15 amino acids. Germline-derived CDR1 and CDR2 are MNHEY and SVGAGI. V gave up 3 bases and J gave up 6 bases, with 17 bases separating them. The CDR3 region is CASSYRAGLSNGYTF. The DNA for the CDR3 is TGTGCCAGCAGTTATCGGGCAGGGCTCTCCAATGGCTACACCTTC.

The chain employs TRBV9 and TRBJ1-1, with 8 bases aligning to TRBD1. V lost 3 bases, J lost 6 bases, and 4 bases stayed unmatched. The CDR3 length is 13 residues. Germline V gives CDR1 SGDLS, CDR2 YYNGEE. CDR3 residues: CASSGAGGSEAFF. The CDR3 nucleotides read TGTGCCAGCAGCGGAGCAGGGGGCTCTGAAGCTTTCTTT.

This clone was seen once. The chain has TRBV7-3 and TRBJ2-1; maybe TRBD1 (5 bases). The CDR3 has 13 residues. Germline assignment: CDR1 SGHTA and CDR2 FQGTGA. V lost 5 bases and J lost 10, with 15 bases in between. CDR3 nucleotide sequence: TGTGCCAGCAGCCCCGGGTGGGGCAGCGAGCAGTTCTTC. Its protein is CASSPGWGSEQFF. Full variable domain (remainder filled in from reference TRBV7-3 and TRBJ2-1): GAGVSQTPSNKVTEKGKYVELRCDPISGHTALYWYRQSLGQGPEFLIYFQGTGAADDSGLPNDRFFAVRPEGSVSTLKIQRTERGDSAVYLCASSPGWGSEQFFGPGTRLTVL.